What follows is one TCR beta chain and its context. The specificity of this receptor is unknown. From each donor, a roughly 2.5 ml peripheral blood sample was collected into PAXgene tubes and stored at -80 degrees C. Total RNA was isolated from whole blood with the PAXgene blood miRNA kit on an automated QIAcube, without T cell sorting. Peripheral blood from monozygotic twin pairs concordant or discordant for inflammatory bowel disease was subjected to deep TCRalpha and TCRbeta repertoire profiling with unique molecular barcoding. Smoking habits were recorded for all twin pairs, and individuals were classified as current, former or never smokers. The data were obtained in a study of monozygotic twins with inflammatory bowel disease (dated by TCRdb to between 2018 and 2020). With regard to the full study: The complete study included about 30 monozygotic twin pairs: 19 IBD-discordant Danish pairs and nine German pairs, of which four were IBD-concordant and five were IBD-discordant. The search for disease-associated traits relied mainly on comparing IBD patients with their genetically identical healthy co-twins within discordant pairs. Each individual had, on average, about 151 000 unique TCRalpha sequences and 181 000 unique TCRbeta sequences available for analysis. The paper's findings and limits, for the study overall: IBD patients shared fewer clonotypes with other individuals than healthy twins did, most markedly in patients showing signs of disease activity. The results gave no support for a single strong signal or clonotype linked to IBD. The analysis was unable to tell different T cell subtypes apart. Differing immunosuppressive treatments among patients may have added background noise and inter-individual variability to the repertoires. Repertoire similarity did not differ between concordant and discordant twins, which could be due to limited statistical power. Measured by the inverse Simpson index, TCRbeta repertoire diversity was lower in IBD patients than in their healthy co-twins.

Counted from cysteine to phenylalanine, this CDR3 has 12 amino acids. This entry has no DNA. CDR1 and CDR2 were assigned from the germline V gene as SGHRS and YFSETQ. The receptor library was made with 5' RACE. For each TCR library, approximately 3.5 ug of total RNA was used. For each sample, cDNA was synthesized in eight separate reactions using SMARTScribe reverse transcriptase. During cDNA synthesis, template switching introduced unique molecular identifiers that contained a 6-nucleotide sample barcode. TCRalpha and TCRbeta cDNA was amplified by two nested PCRs of 16 and 9 cycles, with bead purification after each PCR. Before amplification, the cDNA was treated with uracil DNA-glycosylase and purified using the QIAquick PCR purification kit. The second PCR added Illumina TruSeq-compatible adapters along with sample-specific barcodes. TapeStation and Qubit were used to check library quality and concentration, and about 5.2 ng of each library went into the pool. Sequencing of pooled libraries was carried out on an Illumina HiSeq2500 single-index Rapid Run using 2 x 100 bp reads and custom sequencing primers. The authors processed their data as follows. MiGEC version 1.2.6 was used for UMI-based consensus assembly to correct PCR and sequencing errors. V(D)J alignment, clonotype assembly and CDR3 extraction were performed with MiXCR version 2.1.1. To normalise gene usage, clonotype sharing and MAIT/NKT TCR abundance, the analysis used the top 1000, 10 000 and 20 000 clonotypes per sample. Diversity was computed as the inverse Simpson index with the vegan R package after downsampling to 27 000 UMIs. Paired Mann-Whitney U tests on discordant twin pairs were used, with Benjamini-Hochberg multiple-testing correction. TCRdb reprocessed the reads; each CDR3 protein sequence makes one entry, and DNA is unavailable. None of the V and J calls come from the authors' own analysis; TCRdb made them. The sample's clone listing holds approximately 200,000 distinct CDR3 sequences. The biggest ten clones account for more than 7.5% of the sample.

The sequence derives from a human donor with ulcerative colitis or Crohn's disease, or a healthy co-twin of an affected twin (not recorded which). Recombination joined TRBV5-1 with TRBJ2-3; the D call from TCRdb, TRBD1, cannot be confirmed without DNA. Material for sequencing was blood. The CDR3 amino acid sequence is: CASRGGTDTQYF.